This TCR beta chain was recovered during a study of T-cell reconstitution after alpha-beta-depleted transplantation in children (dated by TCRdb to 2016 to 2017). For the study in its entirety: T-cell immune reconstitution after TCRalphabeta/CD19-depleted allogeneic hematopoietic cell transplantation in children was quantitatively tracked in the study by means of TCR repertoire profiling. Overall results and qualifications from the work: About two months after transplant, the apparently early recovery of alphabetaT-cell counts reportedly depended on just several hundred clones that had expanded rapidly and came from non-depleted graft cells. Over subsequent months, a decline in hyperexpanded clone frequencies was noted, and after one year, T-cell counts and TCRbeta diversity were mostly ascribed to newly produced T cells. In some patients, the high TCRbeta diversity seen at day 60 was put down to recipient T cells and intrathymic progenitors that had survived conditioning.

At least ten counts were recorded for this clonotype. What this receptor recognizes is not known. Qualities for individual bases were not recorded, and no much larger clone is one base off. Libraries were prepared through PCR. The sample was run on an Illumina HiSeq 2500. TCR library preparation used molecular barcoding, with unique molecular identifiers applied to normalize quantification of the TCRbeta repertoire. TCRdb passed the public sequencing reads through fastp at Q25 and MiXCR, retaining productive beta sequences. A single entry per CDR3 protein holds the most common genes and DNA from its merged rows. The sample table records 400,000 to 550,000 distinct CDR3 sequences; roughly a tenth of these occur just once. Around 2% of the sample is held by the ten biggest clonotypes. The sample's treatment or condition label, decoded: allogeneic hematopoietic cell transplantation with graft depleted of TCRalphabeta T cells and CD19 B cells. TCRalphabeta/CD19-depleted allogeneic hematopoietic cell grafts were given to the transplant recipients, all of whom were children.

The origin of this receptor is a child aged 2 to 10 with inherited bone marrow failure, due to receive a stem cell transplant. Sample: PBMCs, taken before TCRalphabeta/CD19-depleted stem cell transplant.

The DNA is as follows: TGCGCCAGCAGTCCCCTCGGAGGGGGATATGGCTACACCTTC. This yields the protein CASSPLGGGYGYTF. The chain employs TRBV23-1 and TRBJ1-2, and the D gene may be TRBD1, 6 bases matching. TRBV23-1 is sorted into the ORF group, with uncertain function. Its CDR3 holds 14 amino acids, cysteine through phenylalanine. Left in the record is the CDR3 DNA by itself, 42 bases read in frame from the first base. At the junction V is shortened by 4 bases and J by 5 bases, with 14 bases in between.